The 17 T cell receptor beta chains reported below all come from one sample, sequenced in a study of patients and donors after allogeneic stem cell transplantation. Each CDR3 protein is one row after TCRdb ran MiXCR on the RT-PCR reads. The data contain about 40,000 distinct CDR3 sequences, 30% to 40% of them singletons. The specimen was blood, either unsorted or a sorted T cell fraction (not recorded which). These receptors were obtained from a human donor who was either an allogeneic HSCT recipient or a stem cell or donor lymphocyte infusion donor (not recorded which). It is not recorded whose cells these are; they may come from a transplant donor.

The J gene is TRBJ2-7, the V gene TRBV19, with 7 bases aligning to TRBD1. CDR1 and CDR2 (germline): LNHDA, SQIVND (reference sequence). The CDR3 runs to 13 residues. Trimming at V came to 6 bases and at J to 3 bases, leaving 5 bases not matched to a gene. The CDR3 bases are TGTGCCAGTAGGGAGACAGGGATCTACGAGCAGTACTTC. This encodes CASRETGIYEQYF.

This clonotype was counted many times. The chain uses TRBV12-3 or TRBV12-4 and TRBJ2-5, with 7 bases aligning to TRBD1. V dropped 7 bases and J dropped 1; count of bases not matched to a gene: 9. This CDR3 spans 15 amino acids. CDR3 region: CASTGNRGAQETQYF. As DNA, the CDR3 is TGTGCCAGCACTGGGAACAGGGGCGCCCAAGAGACCCAGTACTTC.

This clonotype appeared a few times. Here the CDR3 reads CASRRTGNTGELFF. CDR3 coding DNA: TGTGCCAGCAGAAGGACAGGGAACACCGGGGAGCTGTTTTTT. The V and J genes are TRBV6-2 or TRBV6-3 and TRBJ2-2, with 7 bases fitting TRBD1. This CDR3 contains 14 residues. The V and J ends lost 6 bases and 1 base, in that order; junction bases with no gene match: 2. Germline CDR1 reads MNHEY; CDR2 reads SVGEGT.

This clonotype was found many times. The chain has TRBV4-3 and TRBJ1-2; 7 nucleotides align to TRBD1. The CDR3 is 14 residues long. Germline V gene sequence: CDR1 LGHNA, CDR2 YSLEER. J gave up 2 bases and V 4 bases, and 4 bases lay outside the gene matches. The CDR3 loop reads CASSLDRANYGYTF. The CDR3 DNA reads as TGCGCCAGCAGCCTTGACAGGGCGAACTATGGCTACACCTTC.

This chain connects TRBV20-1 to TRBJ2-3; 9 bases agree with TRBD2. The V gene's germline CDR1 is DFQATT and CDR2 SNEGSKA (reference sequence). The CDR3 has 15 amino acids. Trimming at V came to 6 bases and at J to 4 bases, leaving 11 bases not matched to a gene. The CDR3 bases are TGCAGTGCCGAGAGGGGCGGGAGGGCCGCAGATACGCAGTATTTT. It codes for CSAERGGRAADTQYF.

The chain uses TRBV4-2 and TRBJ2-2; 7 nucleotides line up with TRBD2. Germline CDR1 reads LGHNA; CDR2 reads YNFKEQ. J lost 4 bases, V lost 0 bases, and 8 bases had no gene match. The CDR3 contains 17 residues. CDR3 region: CASSQEGRGSPTGELFF. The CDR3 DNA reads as TGTGCCAGCAGCCAAGAAGGGCGGGGGTCCCCCACCGGGGAGCTGTTTTTT.

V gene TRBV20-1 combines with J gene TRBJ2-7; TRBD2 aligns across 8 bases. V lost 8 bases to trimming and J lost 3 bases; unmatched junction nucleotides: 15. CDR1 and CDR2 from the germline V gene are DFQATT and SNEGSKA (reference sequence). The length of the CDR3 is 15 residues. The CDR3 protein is CSHLGGLSGSYEQYF. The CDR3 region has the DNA TGCAGTCACCTCGGGGGATTAAGCGGGAGCTACGAGCAGTACTTC.

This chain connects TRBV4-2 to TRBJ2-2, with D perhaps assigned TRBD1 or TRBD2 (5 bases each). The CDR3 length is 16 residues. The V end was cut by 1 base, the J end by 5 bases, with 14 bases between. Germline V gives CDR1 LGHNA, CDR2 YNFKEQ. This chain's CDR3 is CASSQVSGTLTGELFF. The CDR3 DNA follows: TGTGCCAGCAGCCAAGTTTCCGGGACGCTGACCGGGGAGCTGTTTTTT.

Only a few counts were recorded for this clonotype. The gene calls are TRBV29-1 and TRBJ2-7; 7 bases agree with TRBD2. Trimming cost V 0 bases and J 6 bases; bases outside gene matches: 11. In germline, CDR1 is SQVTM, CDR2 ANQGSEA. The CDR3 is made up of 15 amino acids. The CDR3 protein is CSVEDRVYGEGEQYF. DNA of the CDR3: TGCAGCGTTGAAGATCGGGTATATGGGGAGGGCGAGCAGTACTTC.

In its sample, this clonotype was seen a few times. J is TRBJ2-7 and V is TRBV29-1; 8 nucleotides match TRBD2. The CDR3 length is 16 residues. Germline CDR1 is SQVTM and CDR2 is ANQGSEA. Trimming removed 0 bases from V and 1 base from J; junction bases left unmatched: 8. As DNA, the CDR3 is TGCAGCGTTGAAGATCGTAGCCTAGCGGGTTCCTACGAGCAGTACTTC. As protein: CSVEDRSLAGSYEQYF.

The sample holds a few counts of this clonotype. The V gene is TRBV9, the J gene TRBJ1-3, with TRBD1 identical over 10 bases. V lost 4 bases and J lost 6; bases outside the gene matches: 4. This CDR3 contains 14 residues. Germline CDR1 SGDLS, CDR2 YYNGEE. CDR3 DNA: TGTGCCAGCAGCCTGACAGGGGGCGAAAACACCATATATTTT. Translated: CASSLTGGENTIYF.

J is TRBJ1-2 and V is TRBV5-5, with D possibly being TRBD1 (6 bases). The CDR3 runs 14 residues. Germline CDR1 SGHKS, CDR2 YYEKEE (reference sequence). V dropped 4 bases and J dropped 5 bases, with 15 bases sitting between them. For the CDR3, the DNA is TGTGCCAGCAGCCACACAGGGTTAGGATATGGCTACACCTTC. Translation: CASSHTGLGYGYTF.

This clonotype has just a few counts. The CDR3, as DNA: TGCAGTGCTACACGCCCGGGACTAGCGGGAGCCCCGTGGTACTTC. This encodes CSATRPGLAGAPWYF. This chain uses TRBV20-1 with TRBJ2-7; TRBD2 agrees at 14 bases. In germline, CDR1 is DFQATT, CDR2 SNEGSKA (reference sequence). The CDR3 covers 15 residues. After removal of 4 bases from V and 12 bases from J, the junction contained 14 bases not matched to a gene.

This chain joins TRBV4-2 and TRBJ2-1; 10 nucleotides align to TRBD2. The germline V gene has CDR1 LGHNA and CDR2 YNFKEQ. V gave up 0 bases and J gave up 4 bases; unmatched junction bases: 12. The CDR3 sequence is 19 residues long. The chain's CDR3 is CASSQDLLAGAAGYNEQFF. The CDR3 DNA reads TGTGCCAGCAGCCAAGACCTTCTAGCGGGAGCCGCCGGTTACAATGAGCAGTTCTTC.

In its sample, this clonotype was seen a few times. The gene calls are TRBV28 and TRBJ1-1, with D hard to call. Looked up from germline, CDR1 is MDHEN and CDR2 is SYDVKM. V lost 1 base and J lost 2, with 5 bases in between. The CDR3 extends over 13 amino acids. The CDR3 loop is CASSLYGNTEAFF. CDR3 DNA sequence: TGTGCCAGCAGTTTATACGGAAACACTGAAGCTTTCTTT.

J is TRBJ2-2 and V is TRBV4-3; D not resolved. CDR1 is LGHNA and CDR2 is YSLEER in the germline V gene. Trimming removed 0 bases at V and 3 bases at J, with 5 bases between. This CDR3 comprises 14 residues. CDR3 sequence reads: CASSQDSHTGELFF. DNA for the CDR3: TGCGCCAGCAGCCAAGATTCCCACACCGGGGAGCTGTTTTTT.

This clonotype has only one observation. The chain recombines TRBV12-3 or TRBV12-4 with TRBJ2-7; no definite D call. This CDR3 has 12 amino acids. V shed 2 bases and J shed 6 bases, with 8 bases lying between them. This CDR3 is CASSLSTAEQYF. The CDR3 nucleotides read TGTGCCAGCAGTTTAAGTACCGCCGAGCAGTACTTC.